These 32 T cell receptor beta chains were all obtained from the same sample, sequenced in a study of blood T cell repertoires in COVID-19. Sequencing used immunoSEQ multiplex PCR; TCRdb keeps in-frame clones, though not all of them. There are 110,000 to 150,000 clones in the sample; 80% to 90% occur only once, and less than 4% lies in the top ten. The sequencing input was peripheral blood. Receptor source: a woman aged 55-70 years with active COVID-19.

The gene calls are TRBV5-6 and TRBJ2-5; a weak D match, TRBD2 (7 bases). The CDR3 sequence is 14 residues long. The V gene lost 7 bases and the J gene lost 2 bases, with 15 bases spanning the gap. From germline, CDR1 is SGHDT and CDR2 YYEEEE. CDR3 protein: CASFRRGAQETQYF. In DNA, the CDR3 is TGTGCCAGCTTTCGACGGGGGGCTCAAGAGACCCAGTACTTC.

The V and J genes are TRBV28 and TRBJ2-7; possibly TRBD1 for D (5 bases). V shed 3 bases and J shed 4 bases, with 13 bases lying between them. The CDR3 has 14 amino acids. Germline values: CDR1 MDHEN, CDR2 SYDVKM. The CDR3 spells CASSFSQVTYEQYF. CDR3 bases: TGTGCCAGCAGTTTTTCACAGGTTACTTACGAGCAGTACTTC.

This chain uses TRBV3-1 (or the pseudogene TRBV3-2) with TRBJ1-3, with D tentatively TRBD1 (5 bases). Trimming took off 4 bases at V and 0 bases at J, with 10 bases between the two ends. CDR1 is LGHDT, CDR2 YNNKEL, per germline (reference sequence). The CDR3 is 15 amino acids. CDR3 sequence reads: CASSREQVSGNTIYF. CDR3 bases: TGTGCCAGCAGCCGCGAACAGGTCTCTGGAAACACCATATATTTT.

V is TRBV11-2 and J is TRBJ1-1; 9 bases align to TRBD1. There are 14 residues in the CDR3. The germline gives CDR1 SGHAT, CDR2 FQNNGV. The V segment lost 5 bases and the J segment 10 bases; nucleotides outside the gene matches: 11. Written as DNA, the CDR3 is TGTGCCAGCAGCGAGGACAGGGGACTTGGGGGAGCTTTCTTT. It is translated as CASSEDRGLGGAFF.

V is TRBV27 and J is TRBJ2-7; 10 bases match TRBD2. Unmatched junction bases numbered 8, after V lost 5 bases and J lost 4 bases. This CDR3 comprises 15 residues. Per the germline V gene, CDR1 is MNHEY and CDR2 is SMNVEV (reference sequence). CDR3 DNA sequence: TGTGCCAGCAGTCCCGCCCTAGCGGGAGTTTACGAGCAGTACTTC. Translation gives CASSPALAGVYEQYF.

Sample share makes this clone medium-sized. This rearrangement joins TRBV7-9 to TRBJ2-7, with 7 positions matching TRBD1. CDR3 length: 14 amino acids. Germline V lookup: CDR1 SEHNR, CDR2 FQNEAQ (reference sequence). V shed 4 bases and J 2 bases; nucleotides not matched to a gene: 5. In DNA form, the CDR3 reads TGTGCCAGCAGCTACCTGGGACAGACCTACGAGCAGTACTTC. It codes for CASSYLGQTYEQYF.

Written as DNA, the CDR3 is TGTGCCAGCAGTTTAGGAGGCAGGGAGACCCAGTACTTC. Translated, it gives CASSLGGRETQYF. This chain uses TRBV28 with TRBJ2-5; TRBD2 is a possible D gene (5 bases). Between the trimmed V and J ends, which lost 2 bases and 5 bases, there was a span of 9 bases. Germline loops: CDR1 MDHEN, CDR2 SYDVKM. The CDR3 runs to 13 residues.

The genes are TRBV29-1 and TRBJ2-7, with TRBD1 identical over 7 bases. The CDR3 totals 14 residues. Germline lookup yields CDR1 SQVTM and CDR2 ANQGSEA. The ends lost 5 bases at V and 2 bases at J; junction bases unmatched: 9. CDR3 sequence: CSVQRRDSPYEQYF. CDR3 in DNA: TGCAGCGTTCAACGACGGGACAGTCCCTACGAGCAGTACTTC.

This clone occurred a few times. The genes are TRBV5-4 and TRBJ2-3, with TRBD2 identical over 7 bases. The ends lost 2 bases at V and 1 base at J; junction bases unmatched: 7. Germline loops: CDR1 SGHNT, CDR2 YYREEE (reference sequence). CDR3 length: 16 residues. CDR3: CASSFRLAGGTDTQYF. CDR3 DNA sequence: TGTGCCAGCAGCTTCCGACTGGCGGGAGGCACAGATACGCAGTATTTT.

The chain uses TRBV27 and TRBJ1-2, with 7 bases identical to TRBD1. V lost 3 bases and J lost 5; bases outside the gene matches: 3. The CDR3 covers 13 residues. Germline V CDR1 and CDR2: MNHEY, SMNVEV (reference sequence). CDR3 protein: CASSLQGGYGYTF. For the CDR3, the DNA is TGTGCCAGCAGTTTGCAGGGGGGATATGGCTACACCTTC.

This chain joins TRBV6-5 and TRBJ1-1; a possible D gene is TRBD1 (6 bases). Per germline, CDR1 MNHEY and CDR2 SVGAGI. The CDR3 runs 13 residues. Trimming pared 7 bases from V and 1 base from J, leaving 10 bases between. DNA for the CDR3: TGTGCCAGCACCGCGACAGGGAACACTGAAGCTTTCTTT. It is translated as CASTATGNTEAFF.

The rearrangement uses TRBV20-1 and TRBJ1-4; D perhaps matches TRBD1 (5 bases). The CDR3 consists of 15 residues. V dropped 3 bases and J dropped 0 bases, with 11 bases sitting between them. CDR1 and CDR2 (germline): DFQATT, SNEGSKA (reference sequence). CDR3 in DNA: TGCAGTGCTAGTAGGGGTACTACAACTAATGAAAAACTGTTTTTT. As protein: CSASRGTTTNEKLFF.

The gene calls are TRBV28 and TRBJ1-2; unclear D gene. V shed 6 bases and J shed 8 bases, with 13 bases lying between them. The CDR3 consists of 12 residues. The germline gives CDR1 MDHEN, CDR2 SYDVKM. The CDR3 protein is CASRRTGWGYTF. DNA for the CDR3: TGTGCCAGCAGACGGACTGGCTGGGGCTACACCTTC.

The chain recombines TRBV28 with TRBJ1-1; D is ambiguous. The CDR3 contains 10 residues. V lost 11 bases and J 4 bases, leaving 8 bases between the germline ends. Germline V CDR1 and CDR2: MDHEN, SYDVKM. The CDR3 DNA is TGTGCCGCCGGGGTCACTGAAGCTTTCTTT. Translation gives CAAGVTEAFF.

This sequence joins TRBV28 and TRBJ2-7; the D gene is possibly TRBD1 (5 bases). Germline V gene sequence: CDR1 MDHEN, CDR2 SYDVKM. V shed 4 bases and J shed 1 base, with 14 bases lying between them. The CDR3 length is 15 residues. The CDR3 is CASSWGKRGSYEQYF. Here the CDR3 DNA reads TGTGCCAGCAGTTGGGGTAAAAGGGGATCCTACGAGCAGTACTTC.

The chain carries TRBV4-1 and TRBJ2-7, with TRBD2 matching 10 bases. V lost 0 bases, J lost 5 bases, and 13 bases stayed unmatched. Germline CDR1 reads MGHRA; CDR2 reads YSYEKL. This CDR3 has 18 residues. The CDR3, as DNA: TGCGCCAGCAGCCAAGATCCCCCCACTAGCGGGAACTGGCACGAGCAGTACTTC. Amino acids: CASSQDPPTSGNWHEQYF.

The chain combines TRBV2 with TRBJ2-7; a possible D gene is TRBD1 (6 bases). Germline V gene sequence: CDR1 SNHLY, CDR2 FYNNEI. CDR3 length: 14 amino acids. The ends were cut back, 3 bases at V and 2 bases at J, with 11 bases in the middle. The CDR3 nucleotides are TGTGCCAGCAGTGACAGGGGCGACGCCTACGAGCAGTACTTC. It translates to CASSDRGDAYEQYF.

In regard to this clone: The identical CDR3 is also encoded by other nucleotide sequences in the sample. This chain links TRBV5-4 with TRBJ1-1; tentative D call: TRBD1 (6 bases). The CDR3 has 13 amino acids. Germline assignment: CDR1 SGHNT and CDR2 YYREEE (reference sequence). Between the trimmed V and J ends, which lost 4 bases and 5 bases, there was a span of 12 bases. CDR3 coding DNA: TGTGCCAGCAGCCTGGAAAGGGGGACTGAAGCTTTCTTT. Its protein product is CASSLERGTEAFF.

This chain uses TRBV16 with TRBJ1-5; possible D gene TRBD1, 6 bases. Germline loops: CDR1 KGHSY, CDR2 FQNENV. V lost 3 bases, J lost 0 bases, and 12 bases lay in between. CDR3 length: 16 amino acids. CDR3 loop: CASSHGTPYSNQPQHF. In DNA form, the CDR3 reads TGTGCCAGCAGCCATGGGACACCTTATAGCAATCAGCCCCAGCATTTT.

The chain has TRBV25-1 and TRBJ2-2, with 9 bases matching TRBD2. With 7 bases clipped from V and 6 bases from J, the junction kept 3 bases outside the gene matches. The germline V gene encodes CDR1 MGHDK and CDR2 SYGVNS. This CDR3 region has 13 residues. CDR3 in amino acids: CASTGLAAGELFF. CDR3 DNA sequence: TGTGCCAGCACGGGACTAGCAGCCGGGGAGCTGTTTTTT. The full variable domain, in which reference TRBV25-1 and TRBJ2-2 provide the parts outside the CDR3, is EADIYQTPRYLVIGTGKKITLECSQTMGHDKMYWYQQDPGMELHLIHYSYGVNSTEKGDLSSESTVSRIRTEHFPLTLESARPSHTSQYLCASTGLAAGELFFGEGSRLTVL.

J is TRBJ2-1 and V is TRBV23-1, with D maybe TRBD1 (5 bases). TRBV23-1 is treated as an ORF (open reading frame) with a function not yet certain. The CDR3 totals 12 residues. The V end lost 6 bases, the J end lost 7 bases, and 10 bases lay between the germline ends. CDR3 region: CASRRQKNEQFF. The CDR3 nucleotides read TGCGCCAGCAGACGACAGAAAAATGAGCAGTTCTTC.

The gene calls are TRBV9 and TRBJ2-6; TRBD2 might be the D (5 bases). CDR1 SGDLS and CDR2 YYNGEE come from the germline V gene. The V end lost 1 base, the J end lost 0 bases, and 20 bases lay between the germline ends. The CDR3 covers 20 residues. CDR3 sequence: CASSVRPTRIRDSGANVLTF. CDR3 DNA: TGTGCCAGCAGCGTAAGGCCAACTCGGATACGGGACTCTGGGGCCAACGTCCTGACTTTC.

The rearrangement links TRBV2 to TRBJ2-3, with TRBD2 identical over 11 bases. The CDR3 runs to 15 residues. The V segment lost 8 bases and the J segment 1 base; nucleotides outside the gene matches: 5. Germline V CDR1 and CDR2: SNHLY, FYNNEI. CDR3 sequence: CASRPGLAGTDTQYF. The CDR3 DNA reads as TGTGCCAGCCGTCCGGGACTAGCGGGCACAGATACGCAGTATTTT.

CDR3 in amino acids: CASSPPPGQEETQYF. CDR3 nucleotides: TGTGCCAGCAGCCCGCCCCCGGGACAGGAAGAGACCCAGTACTTC. This rearrangement joins TRBV3-1 (or the pseudogene TRBV3-2) to TRBJ2-5; TRBD1 matches 8 bases. CDR1 LGHDT and CDR2 YNNKEL come from the germline V gene (reference sequence). CDR3 length equals 15 residues. The V segment lost 4 bases and the J segment 3 bases; nucleotides outside the gene matches: 7.

V gene TRBV7-9 combines with J gene TRBJ2-5, with 8 bases matching TRBD1. CDR3 length: 16 residues. The germline CDR1 and CDR2 sequences are SEHNR and FQNEAQ (reference sequence). J was trimmed by 7 bases and V by 4 bases; bases with no gene match: 14. CDR3 in amino acids: CASSSLSPGQGGTQYF. CDR3 nucleotides: TGTGCCAGCAGCTCCTTGAGCCCCGGACAGGGAGGGACCCAGTACTTC.

This clone was recorded once. The rearrangement joins TRBV28 to TRBJ2-3; no clear D gene. Trimming removed 5 bases at V and 0 bases at J, with 12 bases between. The CDR3 has 15 residues. Germline V CDR1 and CDR2: MDHEN, SYDVKM. This CDR3 reads CASSPRYGSTDTQYF. The CDR3 DNA is TGTGCCAGCAGTCCCCGCTACGGGAGCACAGATACGCAGTATTTT.

The chain recombines TRBV5-4 with TRBJ2-3, with 7 nucleotides matching TRBD2. CDR3 length equals 14 residues. The ends lost 4 bases at V and 5 bases at J; junction bases unmatched: 7. Germline V lookup: CDR1 SGHNT, CDR2 YYREEE (reference sequence). In nucleotides, the CDR3 is TGTGCCAGCAGCCAAGACCTAGCGGTAGATACGCAGTATTTT. Translation: CASSQDLAVDTQYF.

The gene calls are TRBV7-9 and TRBJ1-3; 8 bases line up with TRBD1. CDR3 length equals 14 residues. In germline, CDR1 is SEHNR, CDR2 FQNEAQ (reference sequence). The ends lost 6 bases at V and 7 bases at J; junction bases unmatched: 8. CDR3 region: CASRASPGGNTIYF. CDR3 DNA: TGTGCCAGCAGAGCCTCCCCAGGGGGCAACACCATATATTTT.

The gene calls are TRBV4-2 and TRBJ2-1; 8 nucleotides line up with TRBD2. J gave up 4 bases and V 0 bases, and 5 bases lay outside the gene matches. Germline CDR1 reads LGHNA; CDR2 reads YNFKEQ. The CDR3 contains 16 residues. The CDR3 coding sequence is TGTGCCAGCAGCCAAGATTCACTAGCGGAGTACAATGAGCAGTTCTTC. The encoded protein is CASSQDSLAEYNEQFF.

The chain links TRBV25-1 to TRBJ1-4; 11 nucleotides line up with TRBD1. Germline CDR1 and CDR2: MGHDK and SYGVNS. The CDR3 has 15 residues. V lost 3 bases to trimming and J lost 10 bases; unmatched junction nucleotides: 7. Here the CDR3 reads CASSDLDRGLGKLFF. The CDR3 nucleotides read TGTGCCAGCAGTGACCTGGACAGGGGGCTGGGAAAACTGTTTTTT.

V gene TRBV6-5 combines with J gene TRBJ2-7; 11 bases map to TRBD2. This CDR3 contains 15 residues. The V and J ends lost 5 bases and 6 bases, in that order; junction bases with no gene match: 9. Germline V gives CDR1 MNHEY, CDR2 SVGAGI. CDR3 loop: CASSPRAGTSGEQYF. CDR3 nucleotides: TGTGCCAGCAGTCCTCGGGCCGGGACTAGCGGCGAGCAGTACTTC.

The chain links TRBV28 to TRBJ1-2; D ambiguous. Trimming removed 11 bases at V and 4 bases at J, with 11 bases between. The germline CDR1 and CDR2 sequences are MDHEN and SYDVKM. The CDR3 extends over 11 amino acids. CDR3 amino acids: CAHGPLYGYTF. CDR3 bases: TGTGCCCATGGGCCCCTCTATGGCTACACCTTC.